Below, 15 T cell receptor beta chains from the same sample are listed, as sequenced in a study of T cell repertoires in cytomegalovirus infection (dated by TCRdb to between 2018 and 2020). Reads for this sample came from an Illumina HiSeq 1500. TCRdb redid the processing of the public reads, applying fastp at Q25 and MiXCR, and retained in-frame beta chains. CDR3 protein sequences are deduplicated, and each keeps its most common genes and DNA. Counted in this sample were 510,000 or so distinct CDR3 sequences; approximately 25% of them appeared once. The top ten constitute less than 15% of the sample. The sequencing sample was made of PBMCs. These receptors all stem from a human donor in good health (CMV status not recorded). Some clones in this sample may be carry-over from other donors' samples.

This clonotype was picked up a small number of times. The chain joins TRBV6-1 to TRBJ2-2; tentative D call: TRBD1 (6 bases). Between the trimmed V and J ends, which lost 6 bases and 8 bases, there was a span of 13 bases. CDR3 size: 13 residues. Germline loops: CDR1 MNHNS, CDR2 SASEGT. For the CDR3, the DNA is TGTGCCAGCAGGGGACATCAGGCAGGGGAGCTGTTTTTT. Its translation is CASRGHQAGELFF.

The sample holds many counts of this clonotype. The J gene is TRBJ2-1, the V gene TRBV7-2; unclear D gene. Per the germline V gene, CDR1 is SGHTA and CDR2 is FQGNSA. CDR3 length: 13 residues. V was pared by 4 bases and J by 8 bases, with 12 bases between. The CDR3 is CASSYPQLYEQFF. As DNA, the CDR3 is TGTGCCAGCAGCTACCCCCAGCTGTATGAGCAGTTCTTC.

CDR3 residues: CASSARGQAFANNSPLHF. The CDR3 bases are TGTGCCAGCAGCGCACGGGGACAGGCTTTCGCCAATAATTCACCCCTCCACTTT. The rearrangement links TRBV7-2 to TRBJ1-6; the match to TRBD1 covers 8 bases. This CDR3 region has 18 residues. The V segment lost 5 bases and the J segment 5 bases; nucleotides outside the gene matches: 14. Germline CDR1 SGHTA, CDR2 FQGNSA.

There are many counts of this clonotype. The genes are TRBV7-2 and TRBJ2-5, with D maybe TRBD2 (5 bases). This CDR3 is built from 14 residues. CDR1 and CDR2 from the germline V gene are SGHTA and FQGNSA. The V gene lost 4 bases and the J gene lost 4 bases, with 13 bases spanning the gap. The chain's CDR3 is CASSYFRGRETQYF. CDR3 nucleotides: TGTGCCAGCAGCTACTTCAGAGGGCGAGAGACCCAGTACTTC.

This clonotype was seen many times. CDR3 in DNA: TGCGCCAGCAGTGACTGGCAGAGGGAGCAGTACTTC. Its translation: CASSDWQREQYF. This chain joins TRBV10-2 and TRBJ2-7; D is ambiguous. Per germline, CDR1 WSHSY and CDR2 SAAADI. This CDR3 is built from 12 residues. V was cut by 3 bases and J by 7 bases, with 10 bases left in between.

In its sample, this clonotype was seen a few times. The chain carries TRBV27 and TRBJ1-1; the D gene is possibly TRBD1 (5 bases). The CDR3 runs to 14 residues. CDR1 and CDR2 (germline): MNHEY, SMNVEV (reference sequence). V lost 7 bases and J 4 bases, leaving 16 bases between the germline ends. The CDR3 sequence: CASTERGGITEAFF. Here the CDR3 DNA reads TGTGCCAGCACCGAGAGGGGAGGGATCACTGAAGCTTTCTTT.

CDR3: CASSPGLREGETQYF. The DNA of the CDR3 is TGTGCCAGCAGCCCCGGGTTGCGGGAGGGGGAGACCCAGTACTTC. The V and J genes are TRBV11-2 and TRBJ2-5, with 9 bases fitting TRBD2. Losses at the gene ends were 5 bases for V and 5 bases for J; bases not matched to a gene: 9. The germline V gene has CDR1 SGHAT and CDR2 FQNNGV. The CDR3 is made up of 15 amino acids. Full variable domain (missing parts from reference TRBV11-2 and TRBJ2-5): EAGVAQSPRYKIIEKRQSVAFWCNPISGHATLYWYQQILGQGPKLLIQFQNNGVVDDSQLPKDRFSAERLKGVDSTLKIQPAKLEDSAVYLCASSPGLREGETQYFGPGTRLLVL.

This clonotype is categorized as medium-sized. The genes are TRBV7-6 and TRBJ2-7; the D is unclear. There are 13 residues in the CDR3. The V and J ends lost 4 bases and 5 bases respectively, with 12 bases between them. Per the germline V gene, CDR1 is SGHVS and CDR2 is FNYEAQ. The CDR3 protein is CASSSNAVNEQYV. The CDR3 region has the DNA TGTGCCAGCAGCTCCAATGCGGTCAACGAGCAGTACGTC.

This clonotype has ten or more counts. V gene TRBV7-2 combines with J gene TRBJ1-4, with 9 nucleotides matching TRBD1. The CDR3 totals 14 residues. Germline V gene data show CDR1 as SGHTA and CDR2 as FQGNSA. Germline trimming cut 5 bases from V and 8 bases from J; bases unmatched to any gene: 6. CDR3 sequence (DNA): TGTGCCAGCAGCCAGGGACAGGGAGGGGAAAAACTGTTTTTT. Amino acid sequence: CASSQGQGGEKLFF.

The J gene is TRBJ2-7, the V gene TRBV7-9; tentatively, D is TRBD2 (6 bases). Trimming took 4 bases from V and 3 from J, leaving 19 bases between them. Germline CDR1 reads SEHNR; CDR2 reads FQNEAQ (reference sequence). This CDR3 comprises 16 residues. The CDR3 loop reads CASSSLGLPGIYEQYF. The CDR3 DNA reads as TGTGCCAGCAGCTCTTTGGGACTTCCTGGAATCTACGAGCAGTACTTC. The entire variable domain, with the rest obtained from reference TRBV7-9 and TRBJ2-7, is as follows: DTGVSQNPRHKITKRGQNVTFRCDPISEHNRLYWYRQTLGQGPEFLTYFQNEAQLEKSRLLSDRFSAERPKGSFSTLEIQRTEQGDSAMYLCASSSLGLPGIYEQYFGPGTRLTVT.

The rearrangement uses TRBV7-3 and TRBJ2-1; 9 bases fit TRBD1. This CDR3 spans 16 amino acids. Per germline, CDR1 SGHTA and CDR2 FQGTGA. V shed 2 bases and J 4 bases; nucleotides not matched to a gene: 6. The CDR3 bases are TGTGCCAGCAGCTTACCCACGGGACAGGGTTACAATGAGCAGTTCTTC. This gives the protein CASSLPTGQGYNEQFF.

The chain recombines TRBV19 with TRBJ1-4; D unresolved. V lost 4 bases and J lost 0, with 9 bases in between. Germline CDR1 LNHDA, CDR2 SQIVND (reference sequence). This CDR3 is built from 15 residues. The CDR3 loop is CASSTGITTNEKLFF. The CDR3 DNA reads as TGTGCCAGTAGTACCGGGATTACAACTAATGAAAAACTGTTTTTT.

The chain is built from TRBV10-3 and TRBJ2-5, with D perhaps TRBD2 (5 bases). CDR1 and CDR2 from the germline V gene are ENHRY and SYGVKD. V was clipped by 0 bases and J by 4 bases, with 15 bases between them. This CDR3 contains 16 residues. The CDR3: CAISESRTGPRETQYF. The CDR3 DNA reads TGTGCCATCAGTGAGTCGAGGACTGGGCCCCGAGAGACCCAGTACTTC.

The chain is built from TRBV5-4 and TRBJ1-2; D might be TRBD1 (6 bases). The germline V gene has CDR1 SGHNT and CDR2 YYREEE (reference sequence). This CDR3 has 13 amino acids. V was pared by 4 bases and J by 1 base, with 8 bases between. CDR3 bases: TGTGCCAGCAGCGCGGACAGTAACTATGGCTACACCTTC. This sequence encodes CASSADSNYGYTF.

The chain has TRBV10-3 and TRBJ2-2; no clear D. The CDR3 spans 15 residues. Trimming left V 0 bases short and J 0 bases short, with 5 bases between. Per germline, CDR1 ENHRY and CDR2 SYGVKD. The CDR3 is CAISESWSNTGELFF. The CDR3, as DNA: TGTGCCATCAGTGAGTCTTGGTCGAACACCGGGGAGCTGTTTTTT.